What follows are 30 T cell receptor beta chains derived from one specimen sequenced in a study of regulatory T cells in long-lasting Graves disease. Documented time point: newly diagnosed GD, antithyroid drugs for less than 3 months. RNA from PBMCs was the source of the TCR library. Sequencing libraries for TCR beta were prepared with iRepertoire HTBI primers and Arm-PCR of CDR3 regions. One entry per CDR3 protein, called by TCRdb with MiXCR from the multiplex PCR reads. The sample has 250,000 or so distinct CDR3 sequences; just over 20% are singletons. The sample here was peripheral blood mononuclear cells (PBMCs), taken at new diagnosis, from a patient treated with antithyroid drugs. The receptor source for this set is a female donor with Graves disease.

This clonotype was observed many times. The rearrangement joins TRBV13 to TRBJ2-7; D may correspond to TRBD1 or TRBD2 (5 bases each). Trimming cost V 5 bases and J 12 bases, with 11 bases left between them. The CDR3 sequence is 10 residues long. CDR1 is PRHDT, CDR2 FYEKMQ, per germline (reference sequence). CDR3 amino acids: CASSPPGPYF. CDR3 in DNA: TGTGCCAGCAGCCCGCCGGGGCCGTACTTC.

The chain is built from TRBV28 and TRBJ2-6, with a weak D call TRBD2 (5 bases). Per germline, CDR1 MDHEN and CDR2 SYDVKM. V was shortened by 1 base and J by 4 bases, with 11 bases between the two germline ends. The CDR3 covers 16 residues. The DNA of the CDR3 is TGTGCCAGCAGTTTATTTGAGGGATTCGGGGCCAACGTCCTGACTTTC. Translated, it gives CASSLFEGFGANVLTF.

This clonotype was detected ten times or more. The chain joins TRBV6-1 to TRBJ2-1; D is perhaps TRBD1 (5 bases). Trimming stripped 5 bases from V and 2 bases from J, with 13 bases between. Germline V gene lookup returns CDR1 MNHNS and CDR2 SASEGT. This CDR3 is built from 15 residues. The CDR3: CASSPQVIPYNEQFF. In nucleotides, the CDR3 is TGTGCCAGCAGTCCACAGGTGATTCCCTACAATGAGCAGTTCTTC.

This clonotype was seen many times. The chain joins TRBV7-9 to TRBJ1-2; 12 positions agree with TRBD1. The CDR3 length is 16 residues. V was pared by 6 bases and J by 4 bases, with 9 bases of the junction left unmatched. Looked up from germline, CDR1 is SEHNR and CDR2 is FQNEAQ (reference sequence). CDR3 sequence reads: CASRSGTGGISYGYTF. CDR3 DNA: TGTGCCAGCAGGTCCGGGACAGGGGGCATTAGCTATGGCTACACCTTC.

This clonotype was recorded many times. The rearrangement joins TRBV15 to TRBJ2-2; D might be TRBD2 (7 bases). The germline V and J ends were trimmed by 0 bases and 4 bases, with 12 bases remaining between them. The CDR3 runs to 16 residues. The V gene's germline CDR1 is LNHNV and CDR2 YYDKDF (reference sequence). CDR3 protein: CATSRDVGGPTGELFF. CDR3 coding DNA: TGTGCCACCAGCAGAGATGTCGGGGGGCCCACCGGGGAGCTGTTTTTT. Based on the CDR3 plus reference TRBV15 and TRBJ2-2, the full variable domain is DAMVIQNPRYQVTQFGKPVTLSCSQTLNHNVMYWYQQKSSQAPKLLFHYYDKDFNNEADTPDNFQSRRPNTSFCFLDIRSPGLGDTAMYLCATSRDVGGPTGELFFGEGSRLTVL.

The rearrangement uses TRBV2 and TRBJ2-5; 7 bases line up with TRBD1. The CDR3 extends over 14 amino acids. Trimming cost V 6 bases and J 1 base; bases outside gene matches: 5. The germline CDR1 and CDR2 sequences are SNHLY and FYNNEI. The DNA of the CDR3 is TGTGCCAGCAGGGCCGGGACAGCCCAAGAGACCCAGTACTTC. This gives the protein CASRAGTAQETQYF. The full variable domain, rest sourced from reference TRBV2 and TRBJ2-5, is EPEVTQTPSHQVTQMGQEVILRCVPISNHLYFYWYRQILGQKVEFLVSFYNNEISEKSEIFDDQFSVERPDGSNFTLKIRSTKLEDSAMYFCASRAGTAQETQYFGPGTRLLVL.

The chain carries TRBV11-1 and TRBJ2-1; TRBD2 matches 13 bases. This CDR3 is built from 18 residues. J lost 1 base, V lost 5 bases, and 8 bases had no gene match. Germline values: CDR1 SGHAT, CDR2 FQDESV (reference sequence). In DNA form, the CDR3 reads TGTGCCAGCAGCCCAGGACTAGCGGGAGTCGGTTCCTACAATGAGCAGTTCTTC. This gives the protein CASSPGLAGVGSYNEQFF.

This clonotype appeared many times. The J gene is TRBJ2-2, the V gene TRBV9; possibly TRBD1 for D (6 bases). Germline V lookup: CDR1 SGDLS, CDR2 YYNGEE. V lost 0 bases and J 7 bases, leaving 16 bases between the germline ends. There are 16 residues in the CDR3. The CDR3 is CASSVVVAGVGGELFF. The CDR3 bases are TGTGCCAGCAGCGTAGTCGTAGCAGGGGTAGGCGGGGAGCTGTTTTTT.

This clonotype was seen at least ten times. The rearrangement links TRBV27 to TRBJ2-3; TRBD1 matches at 8 bases. Looked up from germline, CDR1 is MNHEY and CDR2 is SMNVEV (reference sequence). The CDR3 consists of 12 residues. Trimming removed 0 bases from V and 12 bases from J; junction bases left unmatched: 2. The CDR3 sequence: CASSLSGTGQYF. DNA of the CDR3: TGTGCCAGCAGTTTATCCGGGACAGGCCAGTATTTT.

The table lists this clonotype with many counts. V is TRBV5-5 and J is TRBJ2-7; D remains unclear. Trimming left V 0 bases short and J 3 bases short, with 10 bases between. CDR3 length: 14 residues. Germline CDR1 reads SGHKS; CDR2 reads YYEKEE (reference sequence). The CDR3: CASSLAVGNYEQYF. Written as DNA, the CDR3 is TGTGCCAGCAGCTTGGCGGTAGGCAACTACGAGCAGTACTTC.

The CDR3 reads CASSQGDGRSNGELFF. CDR3 nucleotide sequence: TGTGCCAGCAGCCAAGGTGATGGCAGAAGTAACGGGGAGCTGTTTTTT. V usage is TRBV3-1 and J usage is TRBJ2-2; D gene uncertain. V gave up 1 base and J gave up 7 bases, with 16 bases separating them. Germline CDR1 and CDR2: LGHDT and YNNKEL (reference sequence). CDR3 length equals 16 residues.

The chain couples TRBV10-3 to TRBJ2-3, with 10 bases aligning to TRBD1. Germline trimming cut 5 bases from V and 4 bases from J; bases unmatched to any gene: 3. Germline assignment: CDR1 ENHRY and CDR2 SYGVKD. The CDR3 extends over 14 amino acids. The CDR3 protein is CAISPGTGADTQYF. The CDR3 DNA follows: TGTGCCATCAGTCCAGGGACAGGGGCAGATACGCAGTATTTT.

This clonotype was recorded many times. The CDR3 spells CSASMAGGPPFYNEQFF. The DNA of the CDR3 is TGCAGTGCTAGTATGGCGGGAGGGCCCCCATTCTACAATGAGCAGTTCTTC. The chain joins TRBV20-1 to TRBJ2-1, with 9 bases aligning to TRBD2. Trimming took 3 bases from V and 3 from J; bases not matched to a gene: 12. The CDR3 extends over 17 amino acids. The germline CDR1 and CDR2 sequences are DFQATT and SNEGSKA (reference sequence).

This chain links TRBV7-8 with TRBJ2-3, with D perhaps TRBD1 (7 bases). Trimming took off 3 bases at V and 7 bases at J, with 11 bases between the two ends. This CDR3 spans 13 amino acids. Germline V CDR1 and CDR2: SGHVS, FQNEAQ. CDR3 region: CASSLRDRNTQYF. DNA of the CDR3: TGTGCCAGCAGCTTGCGGGACAGAAATACGCAGTATTTT.

This clonotype showed up many times. V is TRBV7-2 and J is TRBJ2-5; D call uncertain. Germline lookup yields CDR1 SGHTA and CDR2 FQGNSA. This CDR3 comprises 13 residues. V was shortened by 2 bases and J by 3 bases, with 7 bases between the two germline ends. The CDR3 here is CASSLFVKETQYF. For the CDR3, the DNA is TGTGCCAGCAGCTTATTCGTCAAAGAGACCCAGTACTTC.

This clonotype occurred many times. The chain employs TRBV20-1 and TRBJ2-3; D could derive from TRBD1 or TRBD2 (5 bases each). V was trimmed by 1 base and J by 0 bases, leaving 17 bases between them. CDR1 DFQATT and CDR2 SNEGSKA come from the germline V gene (reference sequence). The CDR3 is 17 amino acids. CDR3 nucleotide sequence: TGCAGTGCTAGAGGGGACGGGAAGCATCTTAGCACAGATACGCAGTATTTT. Translated: CSARGDGKHLSTDTQYF.

This clonotype came up once. The chain employs TRBV6-1 and TRBJ1-3, with D possibly matching TRBD1 (6 bases). This CDR3 has 16 amino acids. Deletions cut 5 bases from V and 1 base from J, with 15 bases between. Germline values: CDR1 MNHNS, CDR2 SASEGT. Here the CDR3 DNA reads TGTGCCAGCAGTCCCTCACAGGGTTATTCTGGAAACACCATATATTTT. Amino acid sequence: CASSPSQGYSGNTIYF.

The chain is built from TRBV6-5 and TRBJ1-4; a possible D gene is TRBD1 (5 bases). V lost 4 bases and J lost 7, with 16 bases in between. CDR1 MNHEY and CDR2 SVGAGI come from the germline V gene. The CDR3 is made up of 15 amino acids. In DNA, the CDR3 is TGTGCCAGCAGTTTAGCGCAGGGATTGGGTGAAAAACTGTTTTTT. Translation: CASSLAQGLGEKLFF.

The J gene is TRBJ2-2, the V gene TRBV7-2; D uncertain. The V end lost 5 bases, the J end lost 5 bases, and 9 bases lay between the germline ends. This CDR3 has 13 residues. Germline V gene sequence: CDR1 SGHTA, CDR2 FQGNSA. The CDR3 loop reads CASSRFRTGELFF. Written as DNA, the CDR3 is TGTGCCAGCAGCCGTTTCAGGACCGGGGAGCTGTTTTTT.

This clonotype was seen more than once but under ten times. One base away lies a much larger clone, so this may be a sequencing read error. The V gene is TRBV12-3 or TRBV12-4, the J gene TRBJ2-3; 8 positions agree with TRBD2. The CDR3 runs to 15 residues. CDR3 in amino acids: CASSWSGGIADAQYF. As DNA, the CDR3 is TGTGCCAGCAGTTGGAGCGGGGGCATCGCAGATGCGCAGTATTTT.

Many counts were recorded for this clonotype. The chain joins TRBV6-1 to TRBJ1-1, with D maybe TRBD1 (6 bases). Deletions cut 2 bases from V and 4 bases from J, with 8 bases between. The CDR3 is 13 residues long. Germline CDR1 MNHNS, CDR2 SASEGT. CDR3 region: CASSENRATEAFF. CDR3 nucleotide sequence: TGTGCCAGCAGTGAAAACAGGGCCACTGAAGCTTTCTTT.

There are many counts of this clonotype. V usage is TRBV6-5 and J usage is TRBJ2-2; 8 bases agree with TRBD1. Germline CDR1 and CDR2: MNHEY and SVGAGI. This CDR3 spans 16 amino acids. V gave up 4 bases and J gave up 9 bases; unmatched junction bases: 13. The CDR3 DNA is TGTGCCAGCAGTTCCCTAGACAGGGGAGAGGGCCGGGAGCTGTTTTTT. Translation: CASSSLDRGEGRELFF.

Notes on this clonotype: A read error is possible here, since a much larger clone lies one base away. V gene TRBV19 combines with J gene TRBJ2-2; the D is unclear. Germline V gene lookup returns CDR1 LNHDA and CDR2 SQIVND (reference sequence). The CDR3 consists of 15 residues. V lost 7 bases and J lost 4, with 16 bases in between. CDR3 protein: CASIPSVLFTGELFF. CDR3 sequence (DNA): TGTGCCAGTATTCCCTCGGTCTTGTTCACCGGGGAGCTGTTTTTT.

About this clonotype itself: A far larger clone is only one base removed, so a read error is likely. The genes are TRBV7-2 and TRBJ2-7; 9 bases align to TRBD2. This CDR3 is built from 16 residues. Losses at the gene ends were 1 base for V and 7 bases for J; bases not matched to a gene: 11. Germline V CDR1 and CDR2: SGHTA, FQGNSA. The CDR3 sequence is CASSLDAGGPGNEQYF. In DNA form, the CDR3 reads TGTGCCAGCAGCTTAGATGCGGGAGGGCCCGGTAATGAGCAGTACTTC.

This chain uses TRBV19 with TRBJ2-7; 12 bases line up with TRBD2. Germline CDR1 reads LNHDA; CDR2 reads SQIVND (reference sequence). The junction had 5 bases not matched to a gene; V was cut back by 9 bases and J by 2 bases. CDR3 length: 14 amino acids. The CDR3 DNA follows: TGTGCCAGCGCCCCTAGCGGGGGGGCCTACGAGCAGTACTTC. Translation: CASAPSGGAYEQYF.

This clonotype came up many times. The chain joins TRBV18 to TRBJ1-2; D possibly corresponds to TRBD1 (5 bases). Germline assignment: CDR1 KGHSH and CDR2 LQKENI. There are 14 residues in the CDR3. Trimming took 3 bases from V and 5 from J, leaving 13 bases between them. This CDR3 reads CASSPDTNFYGYTF. The CDR3 coding sequence is TGTGCCAGCTCACCGGACACTAATTTTTATGGCTACACCTTC.

This clonotype was seen repeatedly, ten times or more. This rearrangement joins TRBV6-5 to TRBJ2-7; the D is unclear. CDR1 and CDR2 (germline): MNHEY, SVGAGI. This CDR3 comprises 13 residues. V shed 0 bases and J shed 3 bases, with 6 bases lying between them. The CDR3 coding sequence is TGTGCCAGCAGTTACTCAACCTACTACGAGCAGTACTTC. This gives the protein CASSYSTYYEQYF.

This chain uses TRBV7-2 with TRBJ1-2; 9 bases map to TRBD1. The CDR3 runs 15 residues. V was clipped by 4 bases and J by 7 bases; unmatched bases: 10. Germline CDR1 is SGHTA and CDR2 is FQGNSA. CDR3 protein: CASSSYRTGEGGYTF. The CDR3 nucleotides are TGTGCCAGCAGCTCTTACAGGACAGGGGAGGGTGGCTACACCTTC.

In this sample, this clonotype turned up many times. This sequence joins TRBV2 and TRBJ2-1; TRBD1 is a possible D gene (5 bases). The CDR3 runs to 13 residues. In germline, CDR1 is SNHLY, CDR2 FYNNEI. V lost 6 bases and J lost 6, with 12 bases in between. Here the CDR3 reads CASRASQGNEQFF. CDR3 bases: TGTGCCAGCAGGGCGAGCCAGGGCAATGAGCAGTTCTTC.

This clonotype was counted at least ten times. The genes are TRBV28 and TRBJ1-6; 8 positions match TRBD1. Germline CDR1 MDHEN, CDR2 SYDVKM. The CDR3 contains 18 residues. With V trimmed by 2 bases and J by 10 bases, 16 bases remained unmatched. DNA for the CDR3: TGTGCCAGCAGTTTAAGGGGCTCGACAGGGGATGGTTGGTCACCCCTCCACTTT. Its protein is CASSLRGSTGDGWSPLHF.